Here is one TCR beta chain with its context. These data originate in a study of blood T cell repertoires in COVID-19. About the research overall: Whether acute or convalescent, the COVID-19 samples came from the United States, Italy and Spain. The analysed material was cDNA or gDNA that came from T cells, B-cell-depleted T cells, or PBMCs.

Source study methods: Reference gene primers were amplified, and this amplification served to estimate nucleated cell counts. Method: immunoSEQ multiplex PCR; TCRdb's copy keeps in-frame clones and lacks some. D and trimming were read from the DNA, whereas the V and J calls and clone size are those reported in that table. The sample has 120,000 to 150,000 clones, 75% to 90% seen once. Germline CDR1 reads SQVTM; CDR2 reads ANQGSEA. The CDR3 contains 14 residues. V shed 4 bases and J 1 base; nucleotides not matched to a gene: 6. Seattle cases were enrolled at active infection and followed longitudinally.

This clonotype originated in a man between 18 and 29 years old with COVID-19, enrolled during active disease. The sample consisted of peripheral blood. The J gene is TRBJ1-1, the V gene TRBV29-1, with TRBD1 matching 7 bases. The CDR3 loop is CSVVRWTGNTEAFF. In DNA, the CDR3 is TGCAGCGTTGTCAGGTGGACAGGGAACACTGAAGCTTTCTTT.